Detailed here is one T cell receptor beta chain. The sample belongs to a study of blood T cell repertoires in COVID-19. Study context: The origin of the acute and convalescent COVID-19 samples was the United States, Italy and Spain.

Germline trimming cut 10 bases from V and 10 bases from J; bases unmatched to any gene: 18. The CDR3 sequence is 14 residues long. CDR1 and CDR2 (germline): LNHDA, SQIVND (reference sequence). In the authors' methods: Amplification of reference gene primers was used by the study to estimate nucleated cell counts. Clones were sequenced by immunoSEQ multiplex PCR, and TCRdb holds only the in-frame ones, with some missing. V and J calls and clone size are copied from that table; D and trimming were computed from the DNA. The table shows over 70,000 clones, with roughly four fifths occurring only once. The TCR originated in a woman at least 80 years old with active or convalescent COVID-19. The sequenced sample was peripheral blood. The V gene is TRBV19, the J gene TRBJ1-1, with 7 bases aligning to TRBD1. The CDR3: CATQNPGQRVVAFF. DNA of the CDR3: TGTGCCACCCAGAATCCGGGACAGCGTGTGGTAGCTTTCTTT.